The clone carrying this T cell receptor beta chain was counted many times. Its antigen is not identified. The V gene lost 0 bases and the J gene lost 6 bases, with 12 bases spanning the gap. The CDR3 is 14 amino acids. The germline gives CDR1 SGHAT, CDR2 FQDESV (reference sequence). This sample was taken from a study of T cells in Graves' hyperthyroidism and ophthalmopathy. Amplification yielded TCR beta CDR3 regions, with RNA transcripts as the source. First-round RT-PCR of the TCR CDR3 relied on the HTBI primer set. MiXCR, run by TCRdb on the multiplex PCR reads, gives a single entry per CDR3 protein. Of roughly 720,000 distinct CDR3 sequences listed, 17% are singletons. Study-wide results and limits: Blood shared most expanded thyroid clonotypes above 0.001. Model-based prediction identified ophthalmopathy a median 6.5 months prior to its onset.

The sequence came from a man aged 50 to 60 with Graves' hyperthyroidism. The chain recombines TRBV11-1 with TRBJ2-7; D gene ambiguous. Source material: blood. This CDR3 reads CASSLAFISTEQYF. CDR3 bases: TGTGCCAGCAGCTTAGCCTTCATCTCTACCGAGCAGTACTTC.